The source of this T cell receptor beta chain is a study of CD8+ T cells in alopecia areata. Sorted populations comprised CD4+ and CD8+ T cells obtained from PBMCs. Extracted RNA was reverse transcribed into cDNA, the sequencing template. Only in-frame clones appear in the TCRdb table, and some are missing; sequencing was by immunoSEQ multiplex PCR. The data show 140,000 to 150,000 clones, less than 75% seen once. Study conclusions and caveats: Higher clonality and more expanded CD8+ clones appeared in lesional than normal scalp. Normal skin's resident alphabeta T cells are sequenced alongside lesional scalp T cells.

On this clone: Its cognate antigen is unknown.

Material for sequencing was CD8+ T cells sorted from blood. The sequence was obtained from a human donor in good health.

CDR3 DNA: TGTGCCAGCAGTTATCGGGTTGACACTGAAGCTTTCTTT. It yields the protein CASSYRVDTEAFF. The gene calls are TRBV6-5 and TRBJ1-1; no firm D call. Germline V gene sequence: CDR1 MNHEY, CDR2 SVGAGI. Trimming took off 3 bases at V and 3 bases at J, with 8 bases between the two ends. This CDR3 has 13 amino acids.